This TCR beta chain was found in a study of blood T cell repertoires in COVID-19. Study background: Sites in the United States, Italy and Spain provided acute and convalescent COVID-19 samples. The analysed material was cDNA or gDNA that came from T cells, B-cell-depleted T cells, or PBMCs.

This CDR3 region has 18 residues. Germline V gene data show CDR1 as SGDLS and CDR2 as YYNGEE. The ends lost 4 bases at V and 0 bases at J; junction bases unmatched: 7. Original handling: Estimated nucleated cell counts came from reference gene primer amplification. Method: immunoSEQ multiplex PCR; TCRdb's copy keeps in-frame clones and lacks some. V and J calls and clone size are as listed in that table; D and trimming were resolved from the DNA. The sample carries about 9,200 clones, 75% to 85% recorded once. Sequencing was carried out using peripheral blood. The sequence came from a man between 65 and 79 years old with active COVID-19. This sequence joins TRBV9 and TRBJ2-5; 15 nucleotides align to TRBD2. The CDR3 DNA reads TGTGCCAGCAGCTACGGACTAGCGGGAGGGGTAAACCAAGAGACCCAGTACTTC. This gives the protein CASSYGLAGGVNQETQYF.